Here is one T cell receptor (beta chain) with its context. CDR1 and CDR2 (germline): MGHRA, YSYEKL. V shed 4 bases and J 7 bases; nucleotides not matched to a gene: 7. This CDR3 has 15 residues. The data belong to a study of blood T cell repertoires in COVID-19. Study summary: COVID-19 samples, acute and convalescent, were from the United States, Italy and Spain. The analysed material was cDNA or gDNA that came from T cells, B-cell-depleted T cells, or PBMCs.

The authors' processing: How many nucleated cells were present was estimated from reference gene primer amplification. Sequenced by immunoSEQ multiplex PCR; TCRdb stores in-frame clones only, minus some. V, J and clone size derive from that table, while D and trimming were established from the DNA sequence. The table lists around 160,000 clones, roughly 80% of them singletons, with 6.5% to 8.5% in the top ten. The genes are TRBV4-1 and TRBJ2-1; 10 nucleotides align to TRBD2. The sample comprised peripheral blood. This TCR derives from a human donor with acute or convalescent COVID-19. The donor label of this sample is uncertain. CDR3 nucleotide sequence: TGCGCCAGCAGCCGGACTGAGCGGGGGGGAAATGAGCAGTTCTTC. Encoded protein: CASSRTERGGNEQFF.